These 18 T cell receptor beta chains came from one sample sequenced in a study of somatic mutations in cytotoxic T cells in rheumatoid arthritis. TCRdb's copy holds only in-frame clones and misses some; the assay was immunoSEQ multiplex PCR. The sample carries some 38,000 clones, 70% to 85% recorded once. What was sequenced was CD8+ T cells sorted from blood. The receptors were gathered from a man between 35 and 55 years old in good health.

This chain uses TRBV11-2 with TRBJ2-7; TRBD2 might be the D (5 bases). V was clipped by 1 base and J by 0 bases, with 10 bases between them. Germline assignment: CDR1 SGHAT and CDR2 FQNNGV. This CDR3 is 15 amino acids long. The chain's CDR3 is CASSLAPGISYEQYF. The CDR3 nucleotides are TGTGCCAGCAGCTTAGCGCCCGGGATCTCCTACGAGCAGTACTTC.

The V call is TRBV27, the J call TRBJ2-1; D gene ambiguous. V was trimmed by 3 bases and J by 7 bases, leaving 10 bases between them. The CDR3 loop spans 13 amino acids. From germline, CDR1 is MNHEY and CDR2 SMNVEV (reference sequence). Here the CDR3 reads CASSFNRQNEQFF. The CDR3 region has the DNA TGTGCCAGCAGTTTTAATAGGCAGAATGAGCAGTTCTTC.

A single count supports this clone. The chain employs TRBV9 and TRBJ2-3, with 9 positions matching TRBD2. CDR3 length: 16 residues. CDR1 is SGDLS, CDR2 YYNGEE, per germline. With V trimmed by 0 bases and J by 2 bases, 4 bases remained unmatched. This CDR3 reads CASSVVAGGVTDTQYF. CDR3 DNA: TGTGCCAGCAGCGTAGTTGCGGGAGGGGTCACAGATACGCAGTATTTT.

The rearrangement links TRBV2 to TRBJ1-1; 9 nucleotides line up with TRBD1. CDR3 size: 16 residues. The germline V gene encodes CDR1 SNHLY and CDR2 FYNNEI. Trimming removed 5 bases from V and 5 bases from J; junction bases left unmatched: 12. Written as DNA, the CDR3 is TGTGCCAGCAGTCAAACCGGGACAGGGATTCGGACTGAAGCTTTCTTT. It specifies CASSQTGTGIRTEAFF. Variable domain in full (rest from reference TRBV2 and TRBJ1-1): EPEVTQTPSHQVTQMGQEVILRCVPISNHLYFYWYRQILGQKVEFLVSFYNNEISEKSEIFDDQFSVERPDGSNFTLKIRSTKLEDSAMYFCASSQTGTGIRTEAFFGQGTRLTVV.

The chain employs TRBV21-1 and TRBJ1-2. TRBV21-1 is designated a pseudogene. The CDR3 totals 12 residues. This CDR3 reads CASSDGNYGYTF. The CDR3 DNA sequence: TGTGCCAGCAGCGACGGCAACTATGGCTACACCTTC.

The chain links TRBV29-1 to TRBJ2-7, with 7 nucleotides matching TRBD1. With 6 bases clipped from V and 6 bases from J, the junction kept 8 bases outside the gene matches. The CDR3 extends over 12 amino acids. Germline V lookup: CDR1 SQVTM, CDR2 ANQGSEA. The CDR3 loop reads CSVNRGSPEQYF. The CDR3 nucleotides read TGCAGCGTGAACAGGGGATCCCCCGAGCAGTACTTC.

This chain connects TRBV19 to TRBJ2-1; D unresolved. The germline V and J ends were trimmed by 5 bases and 8 bases, with 10 bases remaining between them. The CDR3 totals 12 residues. Per the germline V gene, CDR1 is LNHDA and CDR2 is SQIVND (reference sequence). The CDR3 reads CASSDLLYEQFF. CDR3 sequence (DNA): TGTGCCAGTAGTGACCTGCTCTATGAGCAGTTCTTC.

This rearrangement joins TRBV10-2 to TRBJ2-7; D gene unclear. The ends were cut back, 2 bases at V and 6 bases at J, with 8 bases in the middle. From germline, CDR1 is WSHSY and CDR2 SAAADI. The CDR3 runs 12 residues. CDR3: CASSELTGEQYF. In nucleotides, the CDR3 is TGCGCCAGCAGTGAGCTGACTGGCGAGCAGTACTTC.

The chain joins TRBV11-2 to TRBJ2-3; 9 nucleotides agree with TRBD2. Germline loops: CDR1 SGHAT, CDR2 FQNNGV. Unmatched junction bases numbered 4, after V lost 2 bases and J lost 4 bases. The CDR3 consists of 15 residues. The CDR3 DNA follows: TGTGCCAGCAGCTTAAGGACTAGCGAGGCAGATACGCAGTATTTT. It is translated as CASSLRTSEADTQYF.

This chain connects TRBV19 to TRBJ2-7; D is uncertain. Per germline, CDR1 LNHDA and CDR2 SQIVND (reference sequence). There are 15 residues in the CDR3. V was trimmed by 3 bases and J by 3 bases, leaving 15 bases between them. The CDR3 loop is CASSIRYSLYYEQYF. The DNA for the CDR3 is TGTGCCAGTAGTATCAGGTACTCCCTTTACTACGAGCAGTACTTC.

This clone was observed a handful of times. In nucleotides, the CDR3 is TGTGCCAGCAGTCCCGGGGGGGCGGGAGGCTACACCTTC. It yields the protein CASSPGGAGGYTF. The rearrangement joins TRBV6-6 to TRBJ1-2, with D possibly matching TRBD1 (6 bases). V was clipped by 5 bases and J by 8 bases, with 15 bases between them. From germline, CDR1 is MNHNY and CDR2 SVGAGI (reference sequence). The CDR3 is 13 amino acids.

The gene calls are TRBV6-5 and TRBJ2-4; possibly TRBD2 for D (5 bases). In germline, CDR1 is MNHEY, CDR2 SVGAGI. This CDR3 is 14 amino acids long. Trimming took 0 bases from V and 6 from J, leaving 9 bases between them. The CDR3 coding sequence is TGTGCCAGCAGTTACTCCGGAAGCGGAAACATTCAGTACTTC. Its protein is CASSYSGSGNIQYF.

The chain has TRBV30 and TRBJ2-4; no firm D call. The CDR3 covers 11 residues. CDR1 is GTSNPN, CDR2 SVGIG, per germline (reference sequence). V lost 0 bases, J lost 5 bases, and 2 bases lay in between. CDR3 in amino acids: CAWSVENIQYF. The CDR3 region has the DNA TGTGCCTGGAGTGTCGAAAACATTCAGTACTTC.

The chain links TRBV30 to TRBJ2-1; 14 bases map to TRBD2. V was pared by 3 bases and J by 8 bases, with 3 bases of the junction left unmatched. Per germline, CDR1 GTSNPN and CDR2 SVGIG (reference sequence). The CDR3 totals 14 residues. The CDR3 region has the DNA TGTGCCTGGAGGGAGGGACTAGCGGGAGATGAGCAGTTCTTC. Its translation is CAWREGLAGDEQFF.

V is TRBV5-1 and J is TRBJ2-1, with TRBD2 as a possible D gene (5 bases). Germline V gene data show CDR1 as SGHRS and CDR2 as YFSETQ. This CDR3 is 15 amino acids long. Trimming shortened V by 3 bases and J by 7 bases, and 17 bases separated the two germline ends. This chain's CDR3 is CASSYTRKGGNEQFF. Written as DNA, the CDR3 is TGCGCCAGCAGCTATACTAGAAAGGGTGGGAATGAGCAGTTCTTC.

V is TRBV28 and J is TRBJ2-1, with 7 bases aligning to TRBD2. The CDR3 is made up of 15 amino acids. V shed 2 bases, J shed 8 bases, and the junction held 9 bases outside the gene matches. CDR1 is MDHEN, CDR2 SYDVKM, per germline. CDR3 protein: CASSLGWEGRDEQFF. The CDR3 DNA reads TGTGCCAGCAGTTTAGGGTGGGAGGGCCGGGATGAGCAGTTCTTC.

V gene TRBV9 combines with J gene TRBJ1-5, with D possibly TRBD1 on 5 matching bases. With 2 bases removed from V and 1 base from J, the gap between germline ends came to 10 bases. Germline V gene lookup returns CDR1 SGDLS and CDR2 YYNGEE. The CDR3 runs 15 residues. CDR3 nucleotides: TGTGCCAGCAGCGTTGGGGACGGGAGCAATCAGCCCCAGCATTTT. It translates to CASSVGDGSNQPQHF.

The chain has TRBV27 and TRBJ1-1; D is undetermined. The CDR3 spans 11 residues. V lost 7 bases and J 5 bases, leaving 8 bases between the germline ends. Germline V gene lookup returns CDR1 MNHEY and CDR2 SMNVEV (reference sequence). The CDR3 DNA reads as TGTGCCAGCAATTTGGGAACTGAAGCTTTCTTT. As protein: CASNLGTEAFF.